The 15 T cell receptor beta chains below were found in one sample sequenced in a study of cytomegalovirus exposure and HLA in healthy donors. Primers: 60 Vbeta forward and 13 Jbeta reverse. The table came from immunoSEQ multiplex PCR; TCRdb's copy has only in-frame clones and leaves some out. Here the sample spans approximately 150,000 clones, about two thirds being singletons. The source material was PBMCs. These receptor sequences come from a woman aged 25 to 39 in good health and CMV-seronegative.

V is TRBV15 and J is TRBJ2-1, with 7 positions matching TRBD2. This CDR3 is 19 amino acids long. Germline values: CDR1 LNHNV, CDR2 YYDKDF (reference sequence). V lost 1 base, J lost 3 bases, and 15 bases stayed unmatched. The CDR3 region has the DNA TGTGCCACCAGCAGAGGTGAAACGGGAGGCCTCCTTTACTACAATGAGCAGTTCTTC. Protein: CATSRGETGGLLYYNEQFF.

The CDR3 sequence: CATSRDRTVNTEAFF. CDR3 in DNA: TGTGCCACCAGCAGAGATCGGACAGTTAACACTGAAGCTTTCTTT. The gene calls are TRBV15 and TRBJ1-1; D might be TRBD1 (6 bases). Germline lookup yields CDR1 LNHNV and CDR2 YYDKDF (reference sequence). This CDR3 comprises 15 residues. Trimming left V 0 bases short and J 2 bases short, with 10 bases between. The full variable domain, its missing parts supplied by reference TRBV15 and TRBJ1-1, is DAMVIQNPRYQVTQFGKPVTLSCSQTLNHNVMYWYQQKSSQAPKLLFHYYDKDFNNEADTPDNFQSRRPNTSFCFLDIRSPGLGDTAMYLCATSRDRTVNTEAFFGQGTRLTVV.

V usage is TRBV7-2 and J usage is TRBJ2-5; TRBD2 matches at 13 bases. The CDR3 is made up of 16 amino acids. V trimming: 5 bases; J trimming: 1 base; junction bases outside the gene matches: 4. Looked up from germline, CDR1 is SGHTA and CDR2 is FQGNSA. CDR3 region: CASSRTSGRGQETQYF. CDR3 nucleotide sequence: TGTGCCAGCAGCCGGACTAGCGGGAGAGGCCAAGAGACCCAGTACTTC.

The V call is TRBV28, the J call TRBJ1-1; 7 bases agree with TRBD1. The CDR3 contains 14 residues. The germline V gene encodes CDR1 MDHEN and CDR2 SYDVKM. The V segment lost 8 bases and the J segment 12 bases; nucleotides outside the gene matches: 18. The CDR3 is CASRPTSETGYTFF. The DNA for the CDR3 is TGTGCCAGCCGCCCCACCTCAGAGACAGGGTATACTTTCTTT.

This clone showed up just once. The V and J genes are TRBV7-8 and TRBJ2-3, with D hard to call. This CDR3 is built from 15 residues. Germline loops: CDR1 SGHVS, CDR2 FQNEAQ. Trimming stripped 1 base from V and 1 base from J, with 9 bases between. CDR3 nucleotide sequence: TGTGCCAGCAGCTTAGTTCGAGCGCGCACAGATACGCAGTATTTT. Its protein is CASSLVRARTDTQYF.

The chain carries TRBV25-1 and TRBJ1-6; the D is unclear. Trimming left V 2 bases short and J 9 bases short, with 5 bases between. Per the germline V gene, CDR1 is MGHDK and CDR2 is SYGVNS. CDR3 size: 12 residues. In DNA form, the CDR3 reads TGTGCCAGCAGTGAAGGGCGTTCACCCCTCCACTTT. Its protein is CASSEGRSPLHF. Supplemented by reference TRBV25-1 and TRBJ1-6, the full variable domain reads EADIYQTPRYLVIGTGKKITLECSQTMGHDKMYWYQQDPGMELHLIHYSYGVNSTEKGDLSSESTVSRIRTEHFPLTLESARPSHTSQYLCASSEGRSPLHFGNGTRLTVT.

The V and J genes are TRBV5-1 and TRBJ2-1; 11 positions match TRBD2. V trimming: 5 bases; J trimming: 0 bases; junction bases outside the gene matches: 4. Germline values: CDR1 SGHRS, CDR2 YFSETQ. This CDR3 region has 16 residues. The CDR3 region is CASRTSGTNSYNEQFF. The CDR3 nucleotides are TGCGCCAGCAGGACTAGCGGGACGAACTCCTACAATGAGCAGTTCTTC.

This clone has a handful of counts. The chain links TRBV5-5 to TRBJ2-1, with 9 bases lining up with TRBD2. Germline V gene lookup returns CDR1 SGHKS and CDR2 YYEKEE (reference sequence). This CDR3 spans 14 amino acids. V trimming: 7 bases; J trimming: 0 bases; junction bases outside the gene matches: 2. This CDR3 reads CASLLAGSYNEQFF. In DNA form, the CDR3 reads TGTGCCAGCTTACTAGCGGGCTCCTACAATGAGCAGTTCTTC.

The rearrangement links TRBV5-1 to TRBJ2-3; 7 nucleotides line up with TRBD2. V trimming: 3 bases; J trimming: 1 base; junction bases outside the gene matches: 14. Germline lookup yields CDR1 SGHRS and CDR2 YFSETQ. The CDR3 runs to 18 residues. This CDR3 is CASSSSGLAATRTDTQYF. Here the CDR3 DNA reads TGCGCCAGCAGCTCCTCGGGGCTAGCGGCCACCCGCACAGATACGCAGTATTTT.

The chain carries TRBV27 and TRBJ2-7, with D perhaps TRBD2 (6 bases). CDR1 MNHEY and CDR2 SMNVEV come from the germline V gene (reference sequence). The CDR3 is made up of 15 amino acids. Deletions cut 5 bases from V and 6 bases from J, with 20 bases between. CDR3 DNA: TGTGCCAGCAGTCCGTCTCAATCATCAGCGGGCGAGCAGTACTTC. The encoded protein is CASSPSQSSAGEQYF.

The V call is TRBV7-2, the J call TRBJ2-4; D might be TRBD1 (6 bases). This CDR3 has 13 amino acids. Germline assignment: CDR1 SGHTA and CDR2 FQGNSA. V lost 2 bases, J lost 5 bases, and 7 bases lay in between. CDR3 loop: CASSLHRENIQYF. In DNA, the CDR3 is TGTGCCAGCAGCTTACACAGGGAAAACATTCAGTACTTC.

J is TRBJ2-5 and V is TRBV5-1; 8 positions match TRBD1. Per the germline V gene, CDR1 is SGHRS and CDR2 is YFSETQ. The V segment lost 5 bases and the J segment 4 bases; nucleotides outside the gene matches: 7. The CDR3 contains 14 residues. DNA of the CDR3: TGCGCCAGCAGTGTATCAGGGGGCGCAGAGACCCAGTACTTC. This gives the protein CASSVSGGAETQYF.

This clone was seen a handful of times. This sequence joins TRBV6-5 and TRBJ2-2; D remains unclear. The CDR3 extends over 14 amino acids. V dropped 6 bases and J dropped 2 bases, with 10 bases sitting between them. Per germline, CDR1 MNHEY and CDR2 SVGAGI. The CDR3 bases are TGTGCCAGCAGCCCAGGATCCAACACCGGGGAGCTGTTTTTT. Translation: CASSPGSNTGELFF.

This chain links TRBV19 with TRBJ2-3; TRBD2 matches at 9 bases. Germline-derived CDR1 and CDR2 are LNHDA and SQIVND (reference sequence). CDR3 length equals 15 residues. Trimming took 5 bases from V and 1 from J; bases not matched to a gene: 4. CDR3 loop: CASSEIAGGTDTQYF. CDR3 coding DNA: TGTGCCAGTAGTGAAATAGCGGGGGGCACAGATACGCAGTATTTT.

The J gene is TRBJ2-1, the V gene TRBV28; 10 nucleotides align to TRBD2. This CDR3 comprises 16 residues. J lost 2 bases, V lost 5 bases, and 6 bases had no gene match. Per the germline V gene, CDR1 is MDHEN and CDR2 is SYDVKM. CDR3 DNA sequence: TGTGCCAGCAGTCCGCAGCGGGAGGGCCCCTACAATGAGCAGTTCTTC. This codes for CASSPQREGPYNEQFF.